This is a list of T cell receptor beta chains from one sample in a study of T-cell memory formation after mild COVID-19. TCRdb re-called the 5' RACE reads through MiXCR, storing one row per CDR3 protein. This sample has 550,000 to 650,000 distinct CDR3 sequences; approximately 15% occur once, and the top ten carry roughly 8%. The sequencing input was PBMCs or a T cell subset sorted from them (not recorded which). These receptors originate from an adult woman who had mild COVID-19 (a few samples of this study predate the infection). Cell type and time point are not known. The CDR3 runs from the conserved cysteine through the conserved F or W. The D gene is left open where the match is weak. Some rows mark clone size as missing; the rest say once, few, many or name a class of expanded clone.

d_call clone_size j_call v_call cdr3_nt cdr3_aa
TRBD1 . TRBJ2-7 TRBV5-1 TGCGCCAGCACCGCATTTGGCCGGGACAGGGCCTACGAGCAGTACTTC CASTAFGRDRAYEQYF
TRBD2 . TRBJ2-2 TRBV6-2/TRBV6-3 TGTGCCAGCAGTTACTCCGGACTAGCGGCGAACACCGGGGAGCTGTTTTTT CASSYSGLAANTGELFF
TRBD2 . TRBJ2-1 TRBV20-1 TGCAGTGCTACGACTAGCGGGAGGGCCAATGAGCAGTTCTTC CSATTSGRANEQFF
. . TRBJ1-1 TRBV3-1 TGTGCCAGCAGCTCTCGAGAGGCAGGGCCCACTGAAGCTTTCTTT CASSSREAGPTEAFF
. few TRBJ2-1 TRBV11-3 TGTGCCAGCAGCTTAGGTTCGACCAATGAGCAGTTCTTC CASSLGSTNEQFF
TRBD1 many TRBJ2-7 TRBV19 TGTGCCAGTAGCCCCAAGGGGACAGGCTTCGCTCTCTCCTACGAGCAGTACTTC CASSPKGTGFALSYEQYF
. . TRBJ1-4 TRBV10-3 TGTGCCATCAGTGACGCCCAGGGCCCTTATGAAAAACTGTTTTTT CAISDAQGPYEKLFF
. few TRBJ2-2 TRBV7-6 TGTGCCAGCAGCTTAGAGCGGACGGTTGGGGAGCTGTTTTTT CASSLERTVGELFF
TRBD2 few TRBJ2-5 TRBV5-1 TGCGCCAGCACCTATGGGACTAGCGCCAAAGAGACCCAGTACTTC CASTYGTSAKETQYF
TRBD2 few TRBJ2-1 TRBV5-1 TGCGCCAGCAGCTTGTCGGCTAGCGGGAATGAGCAGTTCTTC CASSLSASGNEQFF
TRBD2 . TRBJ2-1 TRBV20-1 TGCAGTGCTGGGAGCACTTCGAGCGGGGCTTACAATGAGCAGTTCTTC CSAGSTSSGAYNEQFF
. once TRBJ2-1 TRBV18 TGTGCCAGCTCACACGCAGGGGAAGAGTTCTTC CASSHAGEEFF
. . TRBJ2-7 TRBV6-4 TGTGCCAGCCCCATGGGGCTCCGCTACGAGCAGTACTTC CASPMGLRYEQYF
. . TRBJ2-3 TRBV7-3 TGTGCCAGCAGCCCCCGGGGGGCGGGCACAGATACGCAGTATTTT CASSPRGAGTDTQYF
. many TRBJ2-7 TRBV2 TGTGCCAGCAAGATACAGGGTACCGCCTACGAGCAGTACTTC CASKIQGTAYEQYF
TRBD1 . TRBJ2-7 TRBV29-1 TGCAGCGTTGAAACTGGAGGACAGGACTACGAGCAGTACTTC CSVETGGQDYEQYF
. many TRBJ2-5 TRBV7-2 TGTGCCAGCAGCTTCCAGGGCGGCGGGGAGACCCAGTACTTC CASSFQGGGETQYF
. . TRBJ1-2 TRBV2 TGTGCCAGCAGTGAAAGGGGAACCTATGGCTACACCTTC CASSERGTYGYTF
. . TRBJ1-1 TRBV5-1 TGCGCCAGCAGCTTGGGGATGGGCGGGACTGAAGCTTTCTTT CASSLGMGGTEAFF
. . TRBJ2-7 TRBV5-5 TGTGCCAGCAGCTTGGCAGGGAAACGCTACGAGCAGTACTTC CASSLAGKRYEQYF
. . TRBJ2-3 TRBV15 TGTGCCACCAGCAGAGGATCGGGGGCAGTTCCTAGCACAGATACGCAGTATTTT CATSRGSGAVPSTDTQYF
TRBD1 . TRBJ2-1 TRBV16 TGTGCCAGCAGCCCCCCCGACAGGGTGGGGTACAATGAGCAGTTCTTC CASSPPDRVGYNEQFF
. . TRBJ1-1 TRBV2 TGTGCCAGCGAGGGGGGCATCTTGAACACTGAAGCTTTCTTT CASEGGILNTEAFF
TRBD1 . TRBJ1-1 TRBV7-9 TGTGCCAGCAGCCTACCAGGGACAGGGGGCAGGACTGAAGCTTTCTTT CASSLPGTGGRTEAFF
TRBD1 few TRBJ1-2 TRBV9 TGTGCCAGCAGCGTATTCGGGACAGTTGGAGATGATGGCTACACCTTC CASSVFGTVGDDGYTF
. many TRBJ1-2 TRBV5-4 TGTGCCAGCAGCTTGGCGAAGAACTATGGCTACACCTTC CASSLAKNYGYTF
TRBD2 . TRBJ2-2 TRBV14 TGTGCCAGCAGTCCTGGACTAGCGGGAGGTCTTATAGGGGAGCTGTTTTTT CASSPGLAGGLIGELFF
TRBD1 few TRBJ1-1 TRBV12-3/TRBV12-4 TGTGCCAGCAATCTTAGACAGGGGGTTAACACTGAAGCTTTCTTT CASNLRQGVNTEAFF
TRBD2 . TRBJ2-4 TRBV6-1 TGTGCCAGCATCGGGACCGGGACTAGCAGAAACATTCAGTACTTC CASIGTGTSRNIQYF
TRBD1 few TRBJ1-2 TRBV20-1 TGCAGTGCTAGAGAGATACAGGGGAGGAATTCTGGCTACACCTTC CSAREIQGRNSGYTF
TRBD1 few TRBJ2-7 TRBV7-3 TGTGCCAGCAGCACCAGACAGGGGTCTACCTACGAGCAGTACTTC CASSTRQGSTYEQYF
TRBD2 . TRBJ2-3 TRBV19 TGTGCCAGTAGTATATCCCCAGCGGGGGGGCGTGGAGATACGCAGTATTTT CASSISPAGGRGDTQYF
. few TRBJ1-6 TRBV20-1 TGCAGTGCTGCCCCGGGACGGAATAATTCACCCCTCCACTTT CSAAPGRNNSPLHF
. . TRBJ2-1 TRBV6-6 TGTGCCAGCAGTTACTTGGGGGACAATGAGCAGTTCTTC CASSYLGDNEQFF
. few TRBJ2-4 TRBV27 TGTGCCAGCAGGACCATGTCCGGAAACATTCAGTACTTC CASRTMSGNIQYF
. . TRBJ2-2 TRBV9 TGTGCCAGCAGCGTAGGCGTGCCAATGGGGGAGCTGTTTTTT CASSVGVPMGELFF
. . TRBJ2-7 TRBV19 TGTGCCAGTAGTATAGGGCAGGCCTACGAGCAGTACTTC CASSIGQAYEQYF
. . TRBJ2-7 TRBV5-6 TGTGCCAGCAGCTCCGGACAGAGCTACTACGAGCAGTACTTC CASSSGQSYYEQYF
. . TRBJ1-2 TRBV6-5 TGTGCCAGCAGTCCCCACCGTAACTATGGCTACACCTTC CASSPHRNYGYTF
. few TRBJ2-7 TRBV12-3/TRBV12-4 TGTGCCAGCAGTTTGGGGCTTGTCGAGCAGTACTTC CASSLGLVEQYF
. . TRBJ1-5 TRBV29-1 TGCAGCGTTGTAGAACCTCGCCCGAGAGGCAATCAGCCCCAGCATTTT CSVVEPRPRGNQPQHF
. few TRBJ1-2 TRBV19 TGTGCCAGTACCGGGACAACCTATGGCTACACCTTC CASTGTTYGYTF
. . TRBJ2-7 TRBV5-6 TGTGCCAGCAGTACGTTACCATACGAGCAGTACTTC CASSTLPYEQYF
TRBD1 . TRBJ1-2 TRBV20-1 TGCAGTGCCAAGGACAGGGACTACTATGGCTACACCTTC CSAKDRDYYGYTF